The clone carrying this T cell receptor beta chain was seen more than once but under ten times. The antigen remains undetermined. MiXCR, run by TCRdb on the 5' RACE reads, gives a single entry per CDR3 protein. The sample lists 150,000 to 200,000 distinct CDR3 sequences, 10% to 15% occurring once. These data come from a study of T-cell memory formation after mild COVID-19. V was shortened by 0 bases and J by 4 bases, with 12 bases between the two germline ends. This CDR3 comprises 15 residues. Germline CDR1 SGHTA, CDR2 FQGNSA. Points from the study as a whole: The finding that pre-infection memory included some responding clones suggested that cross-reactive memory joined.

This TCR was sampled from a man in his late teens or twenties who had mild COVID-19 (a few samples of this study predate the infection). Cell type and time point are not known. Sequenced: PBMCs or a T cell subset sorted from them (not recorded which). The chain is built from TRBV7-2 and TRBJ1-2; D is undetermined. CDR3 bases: TGTGCCAGCAGCTTAGCAGCCAGTGTTGGCTATGGCTACACCTTC. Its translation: CASSLAASVGYGYTF.